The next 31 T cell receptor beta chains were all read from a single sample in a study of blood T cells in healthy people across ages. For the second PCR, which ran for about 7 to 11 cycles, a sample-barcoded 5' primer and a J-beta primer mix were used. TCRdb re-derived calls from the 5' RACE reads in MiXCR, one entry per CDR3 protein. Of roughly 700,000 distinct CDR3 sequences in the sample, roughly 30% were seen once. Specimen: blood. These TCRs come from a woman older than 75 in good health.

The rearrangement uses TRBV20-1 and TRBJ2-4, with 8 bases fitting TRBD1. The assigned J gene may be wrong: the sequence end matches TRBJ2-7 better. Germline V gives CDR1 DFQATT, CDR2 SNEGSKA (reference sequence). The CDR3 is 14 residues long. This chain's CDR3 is CSARPLDRVYEQYF. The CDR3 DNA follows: TGCAGTGCTAGACCATTGGACAGGGTTTACGAGCAGTACTTC.

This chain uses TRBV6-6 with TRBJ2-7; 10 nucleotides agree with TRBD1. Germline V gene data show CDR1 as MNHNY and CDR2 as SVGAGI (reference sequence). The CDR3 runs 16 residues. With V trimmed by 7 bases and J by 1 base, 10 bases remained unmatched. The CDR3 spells CASTNAGTGVSYEQYF. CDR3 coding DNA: TGTGCCAGCACTAACGCCGGGACAGGGGTTTCCTACGAGCAGTACTTC.

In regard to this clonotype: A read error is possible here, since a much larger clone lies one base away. In DNA form, the CDR3 reads TGCAGTGCTACGCGGGCTAGCGGGTCCCAAGAGACCCAGTTCTTC. Protein: CSATRASGSQETQFF. The rearrangement links TRBV20-1 to TRBJ2-5, with 8 positions matching TRBD2. The end of the DNA aligns better with TRBJ2-1, so the J call may be wrong. CDR3 length: 15 residues. Per the germline V gene, CDR1 is DFQATT and CDR2 is SNEGSKA (reference sequence).

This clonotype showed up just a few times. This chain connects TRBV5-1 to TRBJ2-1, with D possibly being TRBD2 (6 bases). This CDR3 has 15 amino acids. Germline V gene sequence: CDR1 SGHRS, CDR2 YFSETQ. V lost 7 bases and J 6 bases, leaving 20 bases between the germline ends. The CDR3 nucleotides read TGCGCCAGCTTGGAGGGTCCCCGTCAAACCAATGAGCAGTTCTTC. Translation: CASLEGPRQTNEQFF. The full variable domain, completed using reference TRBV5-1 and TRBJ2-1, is KAGVTQTPRYLIKTRGQQVTLSCSPISGHRSVSWYQQTPGQGLQFLFEYFSETQRNKGNFPGRFSGRQFSNSRSEMNVSTLELGDSALYLCASLEGPRQTNEQFFGPGTRLTVL.

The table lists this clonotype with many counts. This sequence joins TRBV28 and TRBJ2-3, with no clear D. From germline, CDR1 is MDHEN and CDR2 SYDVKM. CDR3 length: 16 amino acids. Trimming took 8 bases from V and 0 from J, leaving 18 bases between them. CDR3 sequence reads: CASGRIGSVSTDTQYF. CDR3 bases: TGTGCCAGCGGACGTATAGGGTCCGTTAGCACAGATACGCAGTATTTT.

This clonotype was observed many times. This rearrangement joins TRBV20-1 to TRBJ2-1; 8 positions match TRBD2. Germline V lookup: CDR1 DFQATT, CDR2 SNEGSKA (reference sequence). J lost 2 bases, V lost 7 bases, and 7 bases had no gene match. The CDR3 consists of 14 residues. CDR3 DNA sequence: TGCAGTGGCGAAACGGGGGGGACCTACAATGAGCAGTTCTTC. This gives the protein CSGETGGTYNEQFF.

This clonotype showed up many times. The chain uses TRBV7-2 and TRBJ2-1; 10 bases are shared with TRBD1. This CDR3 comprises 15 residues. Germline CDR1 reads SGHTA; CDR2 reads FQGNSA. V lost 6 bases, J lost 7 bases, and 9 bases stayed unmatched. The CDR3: CASSTTGGYSNEQFF. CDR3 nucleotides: TGTGCCAGCAGTACGACAGGGGGCTATAGTAATGAGCAGTTCTTC.

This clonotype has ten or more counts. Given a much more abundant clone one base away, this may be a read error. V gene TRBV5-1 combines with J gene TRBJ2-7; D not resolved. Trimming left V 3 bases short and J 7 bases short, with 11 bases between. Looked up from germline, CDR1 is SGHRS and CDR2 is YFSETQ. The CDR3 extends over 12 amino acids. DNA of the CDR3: TGCGCCAGCAGCTCCTTCGACAATGAGCAGTACTTC. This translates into CASSSFDNEQYF.

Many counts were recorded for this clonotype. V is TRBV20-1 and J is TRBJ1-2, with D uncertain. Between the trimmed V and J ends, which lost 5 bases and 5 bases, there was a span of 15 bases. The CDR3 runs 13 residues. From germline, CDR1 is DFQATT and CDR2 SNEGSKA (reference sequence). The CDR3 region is CSALLPGLYGYTF. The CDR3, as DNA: TGCAGTGCTTTACTCCCGGGCTTATATGGCTACACCTTC.

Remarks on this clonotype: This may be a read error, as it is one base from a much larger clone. CDR3: CASRGIQETQYF. In DNA form, the CDR3 reads TGTGCCAGCAGGGGCATCCAAGAGACCCAGTACTTC. The J gene is TRBJ2-5, the V gene TRBV11-1; D ambiguous. The CDR3 consists of 12 residues. V lost 6 bases to trimming and J lost 1 base, with 6 bases between them. CDR1 is SGHAT and CDR2 is FQDESV in the germline V gene (reference sequence).

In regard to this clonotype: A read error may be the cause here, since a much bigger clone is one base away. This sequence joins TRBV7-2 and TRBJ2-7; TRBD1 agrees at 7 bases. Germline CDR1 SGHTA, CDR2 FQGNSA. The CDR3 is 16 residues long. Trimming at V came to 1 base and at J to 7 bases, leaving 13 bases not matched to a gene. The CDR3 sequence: CASSLDCGTARLEQYF. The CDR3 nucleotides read TGTGCCAGCAGCTTAGACTGTGGGACAGCTCGTTTGGAGCAGTACTTC.

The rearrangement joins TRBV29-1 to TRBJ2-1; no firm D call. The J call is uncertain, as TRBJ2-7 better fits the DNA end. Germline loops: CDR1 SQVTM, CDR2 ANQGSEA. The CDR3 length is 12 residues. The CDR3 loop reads CSVEDPGYEQYF. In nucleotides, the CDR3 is TGCAGCGTTGAAGATCCCGGTTACGAGCAGTACTTC.

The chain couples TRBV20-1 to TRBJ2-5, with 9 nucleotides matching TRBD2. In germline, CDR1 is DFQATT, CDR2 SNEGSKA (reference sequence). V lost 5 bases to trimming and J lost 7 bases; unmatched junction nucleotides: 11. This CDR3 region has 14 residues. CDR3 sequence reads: CSAYPGLAPLTQYF. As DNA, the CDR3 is TGCAGTGCTTATCCGGGACTAGCTCCGTTGACCCAGTACTTC.

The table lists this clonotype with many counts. The CDR3 nucleotides read TGCGCCAGCAGCCAAGTCCGAGCGGGGGGGAACACCGGGGAGCTGTTTTTT. Translating gives CASSQVRAGGNTGELFF. This rearrangement joins TRBV4-3 to TRBJ2-2, with 9 positions matching TRBD2. The length of the CDR3 is 17 residues. Germline CDR1 LGHNA, CDR2 YSLEER. The J segment lost 1 base and the V segment lost 1 base, leaving 4 bases of the junction unmatched.

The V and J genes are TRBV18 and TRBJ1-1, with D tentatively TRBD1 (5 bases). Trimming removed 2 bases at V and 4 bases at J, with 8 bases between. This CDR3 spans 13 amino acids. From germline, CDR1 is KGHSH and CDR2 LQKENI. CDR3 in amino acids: CASSPGTGTEAFF. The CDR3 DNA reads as TGTGCCAGCTCACCAGGGACTGGCACTGAAGCTTTCTTT.

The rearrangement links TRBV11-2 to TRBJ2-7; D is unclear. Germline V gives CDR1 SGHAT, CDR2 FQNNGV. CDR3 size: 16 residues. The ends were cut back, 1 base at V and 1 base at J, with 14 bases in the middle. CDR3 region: CASSLGAGSASYEQYF. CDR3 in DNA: TGTGCCAGCAGCTTAGGAGCAGGATCAGCGTCCTACGAGCAGTACTTC.

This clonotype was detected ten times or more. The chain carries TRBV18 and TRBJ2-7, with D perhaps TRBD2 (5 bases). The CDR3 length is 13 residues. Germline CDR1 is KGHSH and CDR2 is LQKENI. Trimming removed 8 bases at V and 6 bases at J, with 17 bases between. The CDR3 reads CASQDSTSSEQYF. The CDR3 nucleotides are TGTGCCAGCCAGGACTCCACTTCGAGCGAGCAGTACTTC. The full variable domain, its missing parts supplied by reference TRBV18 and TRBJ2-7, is NAGVMQNPRHLVRRRGQEARLRCSPMKGHSHVYWYRQLPEEGLKFMVYLQKENIIDESGMPKERFSAEFPKEGPSILRIQQVVRGDSAAYFCASQDSTSSEQYFGPGTRLTVT.

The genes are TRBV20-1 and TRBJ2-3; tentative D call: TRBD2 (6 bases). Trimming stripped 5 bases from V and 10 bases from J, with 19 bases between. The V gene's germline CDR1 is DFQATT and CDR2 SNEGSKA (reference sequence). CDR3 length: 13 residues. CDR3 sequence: CSAQASGGRAQYF. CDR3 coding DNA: TGCAGTGCTCAGGCGTCCGGGGGACGTGCGCAGTATTTT.

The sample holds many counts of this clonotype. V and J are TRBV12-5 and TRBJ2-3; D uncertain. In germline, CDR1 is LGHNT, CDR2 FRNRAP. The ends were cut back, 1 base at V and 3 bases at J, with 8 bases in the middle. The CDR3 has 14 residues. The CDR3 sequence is CASGLGPYTDTQYF. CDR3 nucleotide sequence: TGTGCTAGTGGTTTGGGACCCTATACAGATACGCAGTATTTT.

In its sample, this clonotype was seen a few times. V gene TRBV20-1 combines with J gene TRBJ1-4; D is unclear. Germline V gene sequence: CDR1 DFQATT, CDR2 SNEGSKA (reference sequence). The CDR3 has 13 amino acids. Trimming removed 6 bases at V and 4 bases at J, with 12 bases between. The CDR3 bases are TGCAGTGCGTCCTCTGGGATTAATGAAAAACTGTTTTTT. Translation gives CSASSGINEKLFF.

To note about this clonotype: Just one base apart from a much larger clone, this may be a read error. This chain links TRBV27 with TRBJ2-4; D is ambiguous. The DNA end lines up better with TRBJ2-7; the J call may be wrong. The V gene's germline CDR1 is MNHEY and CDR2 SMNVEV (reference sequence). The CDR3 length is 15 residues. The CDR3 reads CASSLSQQSRYEQYF. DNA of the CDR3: TGTGCCAGCAGTTTATCGCAACAGTCTCGATACGAGCAGTACTTC.

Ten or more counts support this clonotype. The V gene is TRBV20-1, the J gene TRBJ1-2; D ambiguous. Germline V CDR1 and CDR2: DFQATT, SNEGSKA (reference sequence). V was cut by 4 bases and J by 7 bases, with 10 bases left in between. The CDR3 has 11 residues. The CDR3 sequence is CSATARGGYTF. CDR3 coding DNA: TGCAGTGCTACCGCAAGAGGTGGCTACACCTTC.

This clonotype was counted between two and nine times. The CDR3: CASSLGGQANEKLFF. The CDR3 nucleotides read TGCGCCAGCAGCTTGGGAGGCCAAGCTAATGAAAAACTGTTTTTT. V and J are TRBV5-1 and TRBJ1-4; no reliable D call. V lost 0 bases to trimming and J lost 3 bases, with 9 bases between them. Germline V CDR1 and CDR2: SGHRS, YFSETQ. The length of the CDR3 is 15 residues.

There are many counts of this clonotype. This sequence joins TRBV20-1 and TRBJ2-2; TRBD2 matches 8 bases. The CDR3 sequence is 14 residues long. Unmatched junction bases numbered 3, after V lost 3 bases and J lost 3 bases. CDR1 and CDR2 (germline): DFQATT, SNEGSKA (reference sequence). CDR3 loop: CSASRGLDTGELFF. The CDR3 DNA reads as TGCAGTGCTAGTAGGGGACTAGACACCGGGGAGCTGTTTTTT.

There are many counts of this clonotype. Here the CDR3 DNA reads TGCAGTGCGAGTATAGCACGCGAGCAGTACTTC. As protein: CSASIAREQYF. The rearrangement links TRBV20-1 to TRBJ2-7; D unclear. V was clipped by 6 bases and J by 6 bases, with 12 bases between them. Germline V gene data show CDR1 as DFQATT and CDR2 as SNEGSKA (reference sequence). The CDR3 length is 11 residues.

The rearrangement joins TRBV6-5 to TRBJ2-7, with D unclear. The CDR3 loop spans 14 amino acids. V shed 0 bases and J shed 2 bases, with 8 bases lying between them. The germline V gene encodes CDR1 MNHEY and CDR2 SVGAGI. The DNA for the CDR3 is TGTGCCAGCAGTTACTCGGGCCTACCCTACGAGCAGTACTTC. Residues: CASSYSGLPYEQYF.

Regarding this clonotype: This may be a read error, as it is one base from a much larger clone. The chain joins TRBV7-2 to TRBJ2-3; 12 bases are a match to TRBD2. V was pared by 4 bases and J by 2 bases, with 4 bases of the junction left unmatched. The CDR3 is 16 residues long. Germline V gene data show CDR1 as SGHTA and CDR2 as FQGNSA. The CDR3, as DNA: TGTGCCAGCAGCTCTGGACTAGCGGGGAACACAGATACGCAGTATTTT. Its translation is CASSSGLAGNTDTQYF.

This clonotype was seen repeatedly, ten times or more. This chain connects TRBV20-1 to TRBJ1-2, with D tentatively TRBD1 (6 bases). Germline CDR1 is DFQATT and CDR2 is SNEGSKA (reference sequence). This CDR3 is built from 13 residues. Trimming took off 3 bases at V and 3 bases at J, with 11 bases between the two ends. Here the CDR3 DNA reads TGCAGTGCTAGGGGGGCCAGGGACTATGGCTACACCTTC. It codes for CSARGARDYGYTF.

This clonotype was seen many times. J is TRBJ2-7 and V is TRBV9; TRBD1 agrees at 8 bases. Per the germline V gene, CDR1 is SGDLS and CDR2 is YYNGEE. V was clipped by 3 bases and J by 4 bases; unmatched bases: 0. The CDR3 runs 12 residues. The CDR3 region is CASSGQGYEQYF. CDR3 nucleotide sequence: TGTGCCAGCAGCGGACAGGGGTACGAGCAGTACTTC.

The CDR3 spells CASSLSGIGYNEQFF. CDR3 in DNA: TGTGCCAGCAGCCTTAGCGGGATTGGGTATAATGAGCAGTTCTTC. The chain joins TRBV7-3 to TRBJ2-1; 8 bases line up with TRBD2. The CDR3 totals 15 residues. The V and J ends lost 5 bases and 7 bases, in that order; junction bases with no gene match: 10. Germline V gene sequence: CDR1 SGHTA, CDR2 FQGTGA. Full variable domain (remainder filled in from reference TRBV7-3 and TRBJ2-1): GAGVSQTPSNKVTEKGKYVELRCDPISGHTALYWYRQSLGQGPEFLIYFQGTGAADDSGLPNDRFFAVRPEGSVSTLKIQRTERGDSAVYLCASSLSGIGYNEQFFGPGTRLTVL.

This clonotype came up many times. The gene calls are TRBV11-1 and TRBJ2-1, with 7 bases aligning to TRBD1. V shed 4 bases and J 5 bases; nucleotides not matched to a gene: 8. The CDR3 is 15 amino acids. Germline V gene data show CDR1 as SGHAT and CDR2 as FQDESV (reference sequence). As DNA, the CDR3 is TGTGCCAGCAGCTCAGCAGGGGGATGGCACAATGAGCAGTTCTTC. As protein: CASSSAGGWHNEQFF.